The clone carrying this T cell receptor (beta chain) turned up a few times. Antigen: not known. V gave up 6 bases and J gave up 3 bases, with 15 bases separating them. The CDR3 consists of 14 residues. The germline gives CDR1 SGHKS, CDR2 YYEKEE (reference sequence). The data derive from a study of T cells after yellow fever vaccination. TCRdb fed the 5' RACE reads into MiXCR, producing one record per CDR3 protein. The sample lists some 340,000 distinct CDR3 sequences; approximately 11% were seen once. General observations from the study: A faster peak, day 5 versus 15, was reached by the weaker secondary response. Researchers cautioned that FACS-sorted repertoires could harbor abundant clonotypes contaminating from the bulk population. Detected again after the booster were most primary-vaccination clones, at approximately 96% CD4 and 80% to 90% CD8.

Sequences were derived from CD4+ T cells sorted from PBMCs, sampled 45 days after the yellow fever booster vaccination. The TCR was taken from a man between 18 and 29 years old who received the YFV17D yellow fever vaccine. The chain employs TRBV5-5 and TRBJ1-1; D remains ambiguous. The CDR3 sequence is CASTPVGGHTEAFF. CDR3 DNA: TGTGCCAGCACCCCCGTGGGAGGCCACACTGAAGCTTTCTTT.